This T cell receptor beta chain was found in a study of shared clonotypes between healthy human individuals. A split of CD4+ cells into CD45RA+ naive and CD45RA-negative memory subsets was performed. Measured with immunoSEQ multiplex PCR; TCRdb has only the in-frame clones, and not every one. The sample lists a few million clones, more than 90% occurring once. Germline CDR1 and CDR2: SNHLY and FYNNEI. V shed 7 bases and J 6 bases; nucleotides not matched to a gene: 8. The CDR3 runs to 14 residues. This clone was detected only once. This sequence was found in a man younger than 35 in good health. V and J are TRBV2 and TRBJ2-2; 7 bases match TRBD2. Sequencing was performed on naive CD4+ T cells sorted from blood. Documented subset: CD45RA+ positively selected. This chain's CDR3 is CASTGRELPGELFF. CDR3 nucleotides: TGTGCCAGCACGGGGCGGGAGCTCCCCGGGGAGCTGTTTTTT.